These 3 T cell receptor beta chains were all obtained from the same sample, sequenced in a study of OX40 agonist ivuxolimab in advanced cancers. Sequencing was performed with immunoSEQ multiplex PCR; in TCRdb, only in-frame clones are kept and a portion is missing. The sample yields roughly 91,000 clones, around 96% seen once. Material: CD4+ or CD8+ T cells sorted from blood, obtained in a trial of the OX40 agonist ivuxolimab. These TCRs come from an adult with an advanced solid tumor such as melanoma, head and neck, liver or kidney cancer.

The chain is built from TRBV29-1 and TRBJ2-5; a weak D match, TRBD2 (7 bases). The germline V and J ends were trimmed by 6 bases and 4 bases, with 18 bases remaining between them. The V gene's germline CDR1 is SQVTM and CDR2 ANQGSEA. The CDR3 extends over 14 amino acids. CDR3 protein: CSVQGGVILETQYF. CDR3 sequence (DNA): TGCAGCGTACAGGGAGGGGTGATACTAGAGACCCAGTACTTC.

The chain uses TRBV4-1 and TRBJ1-6, with D maybe TRBD1 (6 bases). CDR3 length: 15 amino acids. V lost 0 bases and J lost 8, with 11 bases in between. Germline V gene sequence: CDR1 MGHRA, CDR2 YSYEKL. CDR3 region: CASSQEGGGYSPLHF. As DNA, the CDR3 is TGCGCCAGCAGCCAAGAAGGGGGGGGATATTCACCCCTCCACTTT.

V usage is TRBV29-1 and J usage is TRBJ2-5; D is perhaps TRBD1 or TRBD2 (6 bases each). The CDR3 extends over 14 amino acids. The V gene lost 1 base and the J gene lost 3 bases, with 12 bases spanning the gap. Germline loops: CDR1 SQVTM, CDR2 ANQGSEA. CDR3 in DNA: TGCAGCGTTGAAGCGGGGGCTAGCGAAGAGACCCAGTACTTC. This gives the protein CSVEAGASEETQYF.